This TCR beta chain appears in the sequencing data of a study of shared clonotypes between healthy human individuals. Clones were read by immunoSEQ multiplex PCR, and TCRdb kept only the in-frame ones, dropping some. This sample carries 1,400,000 or so clones, 98% of them seen once, and the ten largest clones take approximately 0.38%. Germline CDR1 reads SGHVS; CDR2 reads FNYEAQ. The CDR3 has 15 amino acids. With 5 bases clipped from V and 6 bases from J, the junction kept 8 bases outside the gene matches. Study results and caveats: Researchers sampled only blood; tissue repertoires likely differ.

In the case of this clone: Its antigen remains unknown.

This rearrangement joins TRBV7-6 to TRBJ1-2; the match to TRBD1 covers 11 bases. The sequence derives from a young man in good health. Sequencing was carried out using naive CD4+ T cells sorted from blood. The sample's subset: CD45RA+ positively selected. CDR3: CASSAGQGARNGYTF. The DNA for the CDR3 is TGTGCCAGCAGCGCCGGACAGGGGGCGCGGAATGGCTACACCTTC. The full variable domain, rest sourced from reference TRBV7-6 and TRBJ1-2, is GAGVSQSPRYKVTKRGQDVALRCDPISGHVSLYWYRQALGQGPEFLTYFNYEAQQDKSGLPNDRFSAERPEGSISTLTIQRTEQRDSAMYRCASSAGQGARNGYTFGSGTRLTVV.